This T cell receptor beta chain was profiled in a study of T-cell reconstitution after alpha-beta-depleted transplantation in children. Overall study findings and caveats: Where alpha-beta T cells came from about two months after transplant was reportedly several hundred expanded graft clones. For some patients, TCRbeta diversity was high at day 60 because of recipient T cells and thymic progenitors that survived. At the one-year point after transplant, T-cell counts and TCRbeta diversity were found to come mostly from T cells that had been newly produced.

Germline CDR1 and CDR2: SGHRS and YFSETQ. There are 14 residues in the CDR3. The ends were cut back, 4 bases at V and 3 bases at J, with 13 bases in the middle. This clonotype has at least ten counts. The antigen is not known. Unique molecular identifiers were incorporated into the prepared TCRbeta library. Via MiXCR, TCRdb re-called the PCR reads, giving one row per CDR3 protein. The sample contains hundreds of thousands of distinct CDR3 sequences, more than 20% of which appear only once. The source of this sequence is a boy younger than two who had a stem cell transplant for acute myeloid leukemia, so the T cells may come from the graft donor. The rearrangement links TRBV5-1 to TRBJ2-5, with no clear D. This specimen was PBMCs, mostly from graft donor cells, taken 360 days after TCRalphabeta/CD19-depleted stem cell transplant. CDR3 sequence: CASSPLIGEETQYF. CDR3 bases: TGCGCCAGCAGCCCTCTAATTGGAGAAGAGACCCAGTACTTC.